The entry below gives a single T cell receptor beta chain sequence along with its context. As yet, its antigen is unknown. These data come from a study of T cell responses to AZD1222 COVID-19 vaccine. Whole-study results and caveats: Reportedly, nearly half of unique spike TCRs recognized epitopes outside B.1.351/B.1.1.7 mutations. Donors were mostly white British, more females; clonal diversity possibly underestimated. The study sampled repertoires only after the peak T cell response. Two AZD1222 administrations were followed by greater Spike-specific TCR breadth and depth.

Germline loops: CDR1 SGHDT, CDR2 YYEEEE. The CDR3 sequence is 16 residues long. Trimming took 1 base from V and 5 from J, leaving 18 bases between them. Method: immunoSEQ multiplex PCR; TCRdb's copy keeps in-frame clones and lacks some. Of about 120,000 clones listed, around 90% are singletons. Sequenced material: peripheral blood, taken on day 0 of AZD1222 vaccination. The J gene is TRBJ1-1, the V gene TRBV5-6; D possibly corresponds to TRBD1 (5 bases). This TCR was recovered from an adult in good health. CDR3 sequence: CASSLLGQGMGTEAFF. CDR3 bases: TGTGCCAGCAGCTTGTTAGGGCAGGGCATGGGTACTGAAGCTTTCTTT. The full variable domain, in which reference TRBV5-6 and TRBJ1-1 provide the parts outside the CDR3, is DAGVTQSPTHLIKTRGQQVTLRCSPKSGHDTVSWYQQALGQGPQFIFQYYEEEERQRGNFPDRFSGHQFPNYSSELNVNALLLGDSALYLCASSLLGQGMGTEAFFGQGTRLTVV.